This T cell receptor (beta chain) was found in a study of identical twins. J was trimmed by 12 bases and V by 4 bases; bases with no gene match: 12. CDR3 size: 14 residues. This clonotype was observed a handful of times. TCRdb processed the 5' RACE reads anew with MiXCR; each CDR3 protein has one entry. The sample lists 350,000 or so distinct CDR3 sequences; roughly 10% were seen once. The sample taken for sequencing was naive T cells sorted from blood. This rearrangement joins TRBV12-3 or TRBV12-4 to TRBJ2-1, with 7 bases that match TRBD2. The source of this sequence is a woman aged 45-60 years in good health. CDR3 amino acids: CASSSYLGGGRQFF. In nucleotides, the CDR3 is TGTGCCAGCAGTTCATACTTGGGGGGGGGTCGGCAGTTCTTC.